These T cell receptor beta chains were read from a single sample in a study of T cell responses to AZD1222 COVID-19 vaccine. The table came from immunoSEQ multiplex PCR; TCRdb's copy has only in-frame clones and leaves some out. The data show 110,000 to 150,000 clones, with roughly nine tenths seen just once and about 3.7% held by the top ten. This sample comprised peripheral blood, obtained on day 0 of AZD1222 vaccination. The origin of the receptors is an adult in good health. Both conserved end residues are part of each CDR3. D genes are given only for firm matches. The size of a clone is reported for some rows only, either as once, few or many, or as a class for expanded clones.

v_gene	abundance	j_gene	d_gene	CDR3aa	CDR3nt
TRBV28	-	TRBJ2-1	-	CASTWLAVGTYNEQFF	TGTGCCAGCACTTGGTTAGCGGTCGGTACATACAATGAGCAGTTCTTC
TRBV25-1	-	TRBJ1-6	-	CASLRTVGSPLHF	TGTGCCAGCTTACGAACCGTGGGGTCACCCCTCCACTTT
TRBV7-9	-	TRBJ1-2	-	CASSPGGGGLANYGYTF	TGTGCCAGCAGCCCCGGTGGAGGGGGATTAGCTAACTATGGCTACACCTTC
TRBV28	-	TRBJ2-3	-	CASRRGLGATGDTQYF	TGTGCCAGCAGAAGGGGGTTGGGGGCTACTGGTGATACGCAGTATTTT
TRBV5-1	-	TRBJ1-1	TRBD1	CASSLARTGGTEAFF	TGCGCCAGCAGCTTGGCGCGGACAGGGGGGACTGAAGCTTTCTTT
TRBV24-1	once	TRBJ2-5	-	CATSYAGRETQYF	TGTGCCACCAGTTACGCAGGGCGAGAGACCCAGTACTTC
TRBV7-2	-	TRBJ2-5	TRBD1	CASSIQRGQGQETQYF	TGTGCCAGCAGCATCCAAAGAGGACAGGGCCAAGAGACCCAGTACTTC
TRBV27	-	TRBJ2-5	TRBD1	CASGQVQETQYF	TGTGCCTCCGGACAGGTTCAAGAGACCCAGTACTTC
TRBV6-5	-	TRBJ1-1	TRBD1	CASSSFGQGGTEAFF	TGTGCCAGCAGTTCCTTCGGACAGGGCGGCACTGAAGCTTTCTTT
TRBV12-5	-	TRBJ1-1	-	CASGITPLGKDTEAFF	TGTGCTAGTGGCATAACACCCCTCGGCAAGGACACTGAAGCTTTCTTT
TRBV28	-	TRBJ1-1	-	CASSSPGRAFF	TGTGCCAGCAGTTCCCCGGGACGAGCTTTCTTT
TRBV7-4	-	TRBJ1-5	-	CASSPVSGEGWYQPQHF	TGTGCCAGCAGCCCCGTGTCTGGAGAAGGGTGGTATCAGCCCCAGCATTTT
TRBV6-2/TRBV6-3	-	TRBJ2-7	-	CASSTPLTRAYEQYF	TGTGCCAGCAGCACGCCCTTGACACGCGCCTACGAGCAGTACTTC
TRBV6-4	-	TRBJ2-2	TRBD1	CASSAVPGQGETNTGELFF	TGTGCCAGCAGTGCCGTCCCGGGACAGGGTGAAACGAACACCGGGGAGCTGTTTTTT
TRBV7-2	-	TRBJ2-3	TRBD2	CASSFAGGYTDTQYF	TGTGCCAGCAGCTTTGCGGGAGGGTACACAGATACGCAGTATTTT
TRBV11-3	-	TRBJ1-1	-	CASSPDPAQAFF	TGTGCCAGCAGCCCGGACCCAGCCCAAGCTTTCTTT
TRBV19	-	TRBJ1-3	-	CASSIKSVGNTIYF	TGTGCCAGTAGTATCAAAAGTGTTGGAAACACCATATATTTT
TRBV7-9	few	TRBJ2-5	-	CASRPGGSNHQETQYF	TGTGCCAGCAGACCCGGAGGGAGCAACCACCAAGAGACCCAGTACTTC